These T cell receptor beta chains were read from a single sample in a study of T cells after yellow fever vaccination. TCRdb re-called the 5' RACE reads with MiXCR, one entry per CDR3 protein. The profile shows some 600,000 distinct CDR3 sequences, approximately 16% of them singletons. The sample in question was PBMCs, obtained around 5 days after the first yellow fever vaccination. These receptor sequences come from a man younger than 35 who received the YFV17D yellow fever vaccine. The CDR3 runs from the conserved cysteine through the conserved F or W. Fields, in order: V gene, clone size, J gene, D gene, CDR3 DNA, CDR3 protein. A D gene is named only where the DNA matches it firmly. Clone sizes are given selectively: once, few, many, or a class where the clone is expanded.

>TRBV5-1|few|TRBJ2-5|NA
TGCGCCAGCACAGTGACTAGTGGCGAGACCCAGTACTTC
CASTVTSGETQYF
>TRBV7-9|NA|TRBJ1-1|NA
TGTGCCAGCAGCCAGACGCCACAGGGAGGGGCTTTCTTT
CASSQTPQGGAFF
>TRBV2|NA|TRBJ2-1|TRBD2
TGTGCCAGCAGTGTACTGACTAGCGGGGTTGGTGAGCAGTTCTTC
CASSVLTSGVGEQFF
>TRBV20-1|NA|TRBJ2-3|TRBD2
TGCAGTGCTAGGATAGCGGGGGCCGGGGGAGATACGCAGTATTTT
CSARIAGAGGDTQYF
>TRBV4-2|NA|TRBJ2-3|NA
TGTGCCAGCAGCCTGCCCTACCCCAATACCGATACGCAGTATTTT
CASSLPYPNTDTQYF
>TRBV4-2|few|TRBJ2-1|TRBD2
TGTGCCAGCAGCCAAGATCGAGCCTCGGGGACTAGCGGGGCTGTCCACAATGAGCAGTTCTTC
CASSQDRASGTSGAVHNEQFF
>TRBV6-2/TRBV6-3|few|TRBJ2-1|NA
TGTGCCAGCAGCACCCAAGGGCTGACGGATGAGCAGTTCTTC
CASSTQGLTDEQFF
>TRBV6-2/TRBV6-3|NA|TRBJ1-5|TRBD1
TGTGCCAGCAGGGAGACAGGGGGTATCAATCAGCCCCAGCATTTT
CASRETGGINQPQHF
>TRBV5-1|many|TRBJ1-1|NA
TGCGCCAGCAGCTTGGGGGGCACGGCTGAAGCTTTCTTT
CASSLGGTAEAFF
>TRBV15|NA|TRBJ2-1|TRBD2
TGTGCCACCAGCAGAGACCGGGGGACTAGCTCCTACAATGAGCAGTTCTTC
CATSRDRGTSSYNEQFF
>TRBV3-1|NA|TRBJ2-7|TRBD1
TGTGCCAGCAGCCTCCGGGACAGGGCCTCCGGACTGTCCTCCTACGAGCAGTACTTC
CASSLRDRASGLSSYEQYF
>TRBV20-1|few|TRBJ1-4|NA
TGCAGTGCTACGTACACTCTAAGCGGAAAACTGTTTTTT
CSATYTLSGKLFF
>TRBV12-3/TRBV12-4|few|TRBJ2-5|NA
TGTGCCAGCAGTTTATTTGGCAGCAAAGAGACCCAGTACTTC
CASSLFGSKETQYF
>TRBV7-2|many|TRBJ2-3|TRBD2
TGTGCCAGCAGCTCTGGACTAGCGGCAGATACGCAGTATTTT
CASSSGLAADTQYF
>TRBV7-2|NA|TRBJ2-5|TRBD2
TGTGCCAGCAGCTTAGCCACACTAGCGGGGGTTGGAGAGACCCAGTACTTC
CASSLATLAGVGETQYF
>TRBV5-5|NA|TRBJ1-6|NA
TGTGCCAGCAGCTCCTTCCCGGGGGAGGATTCACCCCTCCACTTT
CASSSFPGEDSPLHF
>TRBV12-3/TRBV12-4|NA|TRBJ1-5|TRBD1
TGTGCCAGCAGTGGGGGACAGACGTATAGCAATCAGCCCCAGCATTTT
CASSGGQTYSNQPQHF
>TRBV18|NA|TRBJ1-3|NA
TGTGCCAGCTCACCCATGGCAGCCCGGGGAAACACCATATATTTT
CASSPMAARGNTIYF
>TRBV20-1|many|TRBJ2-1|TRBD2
TGCAGTGCCCCTCCGAGGACTAGCGATGCTGAGCAGTTCTTC
CSAPPRTSDAEQFF
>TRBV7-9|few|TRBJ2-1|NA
TGTGCCAGCAGCTTGACAGCATGGATTTCCTACAATGAGCAGTTCTTC
CASSLTAWISYNEQFF
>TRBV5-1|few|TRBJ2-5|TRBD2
TGCGCCAGCAGCGTTAGCGGGGGGGCCGAGGAGACCCAGTACTTC
CASSVSGGAEETQYF
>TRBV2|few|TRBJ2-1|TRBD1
TGTGCCAGCAGATCCGGGACAGGGGCGGGCAATGAGCAGTTCTTC
CASRSGTGAGNEQFF
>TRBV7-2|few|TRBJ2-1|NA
TGTGCCAGCAGCAGTACCCTAGTTGAGCAGTTCTTC
CASSSTLVEQFF
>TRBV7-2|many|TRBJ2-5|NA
TGTGCCAGCGGCAAGACCGGGGAGACCCAGTACTTC
CASGKTGETQYF
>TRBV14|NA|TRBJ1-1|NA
TGTGCCAGCAGCTCACAGGGAGGTTCCACTGAAGCTTTCTTT
CASSSQGGSTEAFF
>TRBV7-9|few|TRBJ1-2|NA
TGTGCCAGCAGCACAGGTTTAAGGGGCTACACCTTC
CASSTGLRGYTF
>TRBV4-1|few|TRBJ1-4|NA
TGCGCCAGCAGCCAAGGCCCCTGGGGGGAAAAACTGTTTTTT
CASSQGPWGEKLFF
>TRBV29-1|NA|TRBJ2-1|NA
TGCAGCCCCATTTATTTGGCTTTGAGGATCTCCTACAATGAGCAGTTCTTC
CSPIYLALRISYNEQFF
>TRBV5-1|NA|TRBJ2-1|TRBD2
TGCGCCAGCAGCACCTCCCTAGCGGGGGTCTACAATGAGCAGTTCTTC
CASSTSLAGVYNEQFF
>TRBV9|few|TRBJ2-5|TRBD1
TGTGCCAGCAGCGTAGAGGGGGCAAAAGAGACCCAGTACTTC
CASSVEGAKETQYF
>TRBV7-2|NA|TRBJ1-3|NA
TGTGCCAGCAGCACTAGTGGGACCTTCTCTGGAAACACCATATATTTT
CASSTSGTFSGNTIYF
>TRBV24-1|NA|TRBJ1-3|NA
TGTGCCACCAGTGATTTCCGGGACAACTCTGGAAACACCATATATTTT
CATSDFRDNSGNTIYF
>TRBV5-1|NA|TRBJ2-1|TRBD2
TGCGCCACCTCGGGGGGGAACTCCTACAATGAGCAGTTCTTC
CATSGGNSYNEQFF
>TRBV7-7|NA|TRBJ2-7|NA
TGTGCCAGCAGTCAAGATGCAGGGCGGGGCGAGCAGTACTTC
CASSQDAGRGEQYF
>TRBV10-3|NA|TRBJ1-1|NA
TGTGCCACAGGGGACACTTTGAACACTGAAGCTTTCTTT
CATGDTLNTEAFF
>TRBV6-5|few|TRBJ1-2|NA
TGTGCCAGCAGTTACTCAGGGGGGGCAGGGAACTATGGCTACACCTTC
CASSYSGGAGNYGYTF
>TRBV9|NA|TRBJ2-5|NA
TGTGCCAGCAGCACCACGGGGCGCGGGGAGACCCAGTACTTC
CASSTTGRGETQYF
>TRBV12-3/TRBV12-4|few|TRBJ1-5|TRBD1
TGTGCCAGCAGTTCTCGGAGGGGGCCTGGCAATCAGCCCCAGCATTTT
CASSSRRGPGNQPQHF
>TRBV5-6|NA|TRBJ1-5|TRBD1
TGTGCCAGCAGCATTGGGACAGGGATATCTAAGCCCCAGCATTTT
CASSIGTGISKPQHF
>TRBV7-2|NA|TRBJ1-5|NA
TGTGCCAGCAGCTTAGCGCTTCCAAATCAGCCCCAGCATTTT
CASSLALPNQPQHF
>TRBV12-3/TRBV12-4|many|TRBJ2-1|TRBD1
TGTGCCAGCAGGAAGACAGGGTGGAACAATGAGCAGTTCTTC
CASRKTGWNNEQFF
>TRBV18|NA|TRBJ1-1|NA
TGTGCCAGCTCACGGGAACCTACGGTCGCTGAAGCTTTCTTT
CASSREPTVAEAFF
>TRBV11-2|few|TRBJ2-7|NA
TGTGCCAGCAGCTTAGCCCCGGGGACAAGCTACGAGCAGTACTTC
CASSLAPGTSYEQYF
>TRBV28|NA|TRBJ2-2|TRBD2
TGTGCCAGCAGTTTACCCTACGGCGGGGGGGCCCCCGGGGAGCTGTTTTTT
CASSLPYGGGAPGELFF
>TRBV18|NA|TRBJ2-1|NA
TGTGCCAGCTCACCCATGTGGACAGCCTCCTACAATGAGCAGTTCTTC
CASSPMWTASYNEQFF
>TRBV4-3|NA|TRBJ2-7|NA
TGCGCCAGCAGCCAAGGCTACAGTGAGTGGGCTAGTGAGCAGTACTTC
CASSQGYSEWASEQYF
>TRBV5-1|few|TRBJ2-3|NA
TGCGCCAGCAGCTTATTGACAGGGGAGAGCAGCGGGGCGAACACAGATACGCAGTATTTT
CASSLLTGESSGANTDTQYF
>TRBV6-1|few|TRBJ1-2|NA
TGTGCCAGCAGTGAACGGTCGATAACGCCTAACTATGGCTACACCTTC
CASSERSITPNYGYTF
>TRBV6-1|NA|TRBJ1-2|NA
TGTGCCAGCAGCGGTAGGACTAACTATGGCTACACCTTC
CASSGRTNYGYTF
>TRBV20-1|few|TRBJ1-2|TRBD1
TGCAGTGCTAGATCCGGGACAGGGTACTATGGCTACACCTTC
CSARSGTGYYGYTF
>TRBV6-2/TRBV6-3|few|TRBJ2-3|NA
TGTGCCAGCATCGAGGGGGGGTTCGGCACAGATACGCAGTATTTT
CASIEGGFGTDTQYF
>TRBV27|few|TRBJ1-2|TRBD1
TGTGCCAGCAGTAGGGGGCGAGCGACAACCGACTATGGCTACACCTTC
CASSRGRATTDYGYTF
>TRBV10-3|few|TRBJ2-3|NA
TGTGCCATCAGTCTCGACCCGGACCTCCGGGACACAGATACGCAGTATTTT
CAISLDPDLRDTDTQYF
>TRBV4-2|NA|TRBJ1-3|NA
TGTGCCAGCAGCCAAAGGGGCGAGGGCATGGCTGGAAACACCATATATTTT
CASSQRGEGMAGNTIYF
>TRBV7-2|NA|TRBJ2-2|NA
TGTGCCAGCAGCCGAGCAGGGTACACCGGGGAGCTGTTTTTT
CASSRAGYTGELFF
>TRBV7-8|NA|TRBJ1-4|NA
TGTGCCAGCAGCTTAGCCCCCAGGCCGTCAGAAAAACTGTTTTTT
CASSLAPRPSEKLFF
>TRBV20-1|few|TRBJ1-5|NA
TGCAGTGCGGGAGGGGGGGCTTATAGCAATCAGCCCCAGCATTTT
CSAGGGAYSNQPQHF
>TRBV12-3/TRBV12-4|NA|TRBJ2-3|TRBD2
TGTGCCAGCAGTCAGCGGGGGCTAGCGGGGGGGGATACGCAGTATTTT
CASSQRGLAGGDTQYF
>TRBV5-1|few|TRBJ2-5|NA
TGCGCCAGCAGGCCAGGGGCCCGGCAAGAGACCCAGTACTTC
CASRPGARQETQYF